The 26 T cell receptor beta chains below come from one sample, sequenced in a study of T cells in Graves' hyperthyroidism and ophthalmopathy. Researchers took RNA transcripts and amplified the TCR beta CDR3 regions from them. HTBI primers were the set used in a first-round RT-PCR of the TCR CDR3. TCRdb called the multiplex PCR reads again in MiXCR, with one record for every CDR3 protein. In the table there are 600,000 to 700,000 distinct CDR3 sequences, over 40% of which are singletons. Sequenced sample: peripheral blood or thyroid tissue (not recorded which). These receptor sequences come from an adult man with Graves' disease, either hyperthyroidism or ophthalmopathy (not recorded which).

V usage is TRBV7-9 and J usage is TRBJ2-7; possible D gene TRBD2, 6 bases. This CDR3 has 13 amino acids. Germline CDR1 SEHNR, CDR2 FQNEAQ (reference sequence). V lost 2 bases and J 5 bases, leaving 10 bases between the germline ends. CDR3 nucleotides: TGTGCCAGCAGCTTATCCGGGAGCCACGAGCAGTACTTC. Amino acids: CASSLSGSHEQYF. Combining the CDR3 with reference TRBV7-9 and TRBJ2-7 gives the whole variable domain DTGVSQNPRHKITKRGQNVTFRCDPISEHNRLYWYRQTLGQGPEFLTYFQNEAQLEKSRLLSDRFSAERPKGSFSTLEIQRTEQGDSAMYLCASSLSGSHEQYFGPGTRLTVT.

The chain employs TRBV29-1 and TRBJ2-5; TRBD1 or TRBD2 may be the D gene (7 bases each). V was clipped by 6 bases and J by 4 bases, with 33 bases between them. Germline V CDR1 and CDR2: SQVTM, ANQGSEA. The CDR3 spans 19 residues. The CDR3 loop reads CSVHPLDRAGRRVAETQYF. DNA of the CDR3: TGCAGCGTCCATCCCCTCGACAGGGCCGGGAGGAGGGTGGCAGAGACCCAGTACTTC. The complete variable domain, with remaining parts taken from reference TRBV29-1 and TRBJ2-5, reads SAVISQKPSRDICQRGTSLTIQCQVDSQVTMMFWYRQQPGQSLTLIATANQGSEATYESGFVIDKFPISRPNLTFSTLTVSNMSPEDSSIYLCSVHPLDRAGRRVAETQYFGPGTRLLVL.

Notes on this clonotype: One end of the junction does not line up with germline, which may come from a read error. The CDR3 sequence is CASSLGTTNGKLFF. The DNA of the CDR3 is TGCGCCAGCAGCTTGGGGACAACTAATGGAAAACTGTTTTTT. The genes are TRBV5-1 and TRBJ1-4, with D maybe TRBD1 (5 bases). Germline V gene sequence: CDR1 SGHRS, CDR2 YFSETQ. CDR3 length: 14 residues.

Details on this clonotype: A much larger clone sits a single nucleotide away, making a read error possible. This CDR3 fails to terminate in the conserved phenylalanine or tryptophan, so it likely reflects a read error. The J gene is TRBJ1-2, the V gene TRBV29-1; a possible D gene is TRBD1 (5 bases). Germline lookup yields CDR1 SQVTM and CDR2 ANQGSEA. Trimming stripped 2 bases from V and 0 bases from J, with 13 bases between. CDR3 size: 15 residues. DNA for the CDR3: TGCAGCGTTGAAAATCGGGCAGGGACTAACTATGGCTACACCTCC. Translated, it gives CSVENRAGTNYGYTS.

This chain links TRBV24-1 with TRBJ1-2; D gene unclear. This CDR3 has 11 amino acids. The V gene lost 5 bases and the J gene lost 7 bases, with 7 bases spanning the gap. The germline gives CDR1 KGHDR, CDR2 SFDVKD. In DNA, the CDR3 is TGTGCCACCAGTGGGTCGAGTGGCTACACCTTC. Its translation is CATSGSSGYTF.

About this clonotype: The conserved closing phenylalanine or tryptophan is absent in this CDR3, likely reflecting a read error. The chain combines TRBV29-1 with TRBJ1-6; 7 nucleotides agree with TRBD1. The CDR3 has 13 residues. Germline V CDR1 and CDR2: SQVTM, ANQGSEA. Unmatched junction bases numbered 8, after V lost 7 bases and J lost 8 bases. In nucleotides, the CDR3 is TGCAGCGCCGAGACAGGGATCGATTCACCCCTCCACCTT. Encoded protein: CSAETGIDSPLHL.

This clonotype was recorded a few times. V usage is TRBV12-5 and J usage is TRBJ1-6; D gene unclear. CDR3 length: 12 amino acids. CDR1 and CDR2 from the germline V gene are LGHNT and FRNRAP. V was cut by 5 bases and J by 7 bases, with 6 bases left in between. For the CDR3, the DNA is TGTGCTAGTGGTAACAGAAATTCACCCCTCCACTTT. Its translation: CASGNRNSPLHF.

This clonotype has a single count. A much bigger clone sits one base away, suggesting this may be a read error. The CDR3 region is CASNFLAGDYEQYF. Here the CDR3 DNA reads TGTGCCAGCAACTTTTTGGCGGGAGACTACGAGCAGTACTTC. The chain joins TRBV5-5 to TRBJ2-7; 7 nucleotides line up with TRBD2. CDR1 is SGHKS, CDR2 YYEKEE, per germline (reference sequence). V was clipped by 6 bases and J by 3 bases; unmatched bases: 9. The CDR3 consists of 14 residues.

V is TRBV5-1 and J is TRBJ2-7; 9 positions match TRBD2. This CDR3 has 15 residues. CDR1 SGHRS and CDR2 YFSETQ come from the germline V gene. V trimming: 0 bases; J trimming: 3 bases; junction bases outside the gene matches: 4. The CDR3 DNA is TGCGCCAGCAGCTTGGAGCTAGCGGGGAGCTACGAGCAGTACTTC. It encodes CASSLELAGSYEQYF.

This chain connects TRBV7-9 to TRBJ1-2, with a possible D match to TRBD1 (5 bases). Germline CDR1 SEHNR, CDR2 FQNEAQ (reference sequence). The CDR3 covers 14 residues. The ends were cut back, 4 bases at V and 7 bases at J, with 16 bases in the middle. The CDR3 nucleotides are TGTGCCAGCAGCTCCCAGCAGGGAGGTGGTGGCTACACCTTC. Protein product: CASSSQQGGGGYTF.

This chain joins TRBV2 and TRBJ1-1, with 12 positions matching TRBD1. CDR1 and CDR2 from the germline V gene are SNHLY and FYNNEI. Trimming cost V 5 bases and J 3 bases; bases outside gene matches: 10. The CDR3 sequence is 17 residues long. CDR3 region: CASSYRDRGRRDTEAFF. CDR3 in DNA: TGTGCCAGCAGTTACCGGGACAGGGGGCGAAGGGACACTGAAGCTTTCTTT.

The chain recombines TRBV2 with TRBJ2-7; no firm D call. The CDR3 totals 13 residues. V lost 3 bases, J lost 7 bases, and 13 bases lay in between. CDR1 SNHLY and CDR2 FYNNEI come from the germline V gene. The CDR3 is CASSENPTGEQYF. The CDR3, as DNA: TGTGCCAGCAGTGAGAACCCCACCGGGGAGCAGTACTTC.

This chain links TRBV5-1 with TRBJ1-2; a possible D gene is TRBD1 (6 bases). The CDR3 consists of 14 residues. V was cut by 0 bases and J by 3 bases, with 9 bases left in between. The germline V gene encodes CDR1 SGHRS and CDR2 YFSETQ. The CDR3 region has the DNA TGCGCCAGCAGCTTGGTGCCAGGGGACTATGGCTACACCTTC. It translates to CASSLVPGDYGYTF.

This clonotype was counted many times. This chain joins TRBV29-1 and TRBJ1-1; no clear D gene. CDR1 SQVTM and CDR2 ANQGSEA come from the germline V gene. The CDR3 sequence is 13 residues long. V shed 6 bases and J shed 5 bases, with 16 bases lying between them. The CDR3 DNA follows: TGCAGCGTACCCGTGCGGAGAGGAACTGAAGCTTTCTTT. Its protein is CSVPVRRGTEAFF.

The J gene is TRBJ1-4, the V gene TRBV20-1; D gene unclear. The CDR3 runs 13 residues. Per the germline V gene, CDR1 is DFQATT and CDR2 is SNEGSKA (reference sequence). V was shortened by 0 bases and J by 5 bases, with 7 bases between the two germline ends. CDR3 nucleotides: TGCAGTGCTAGAGAAGCGGGAAATGAAAAACTGTTTTTT. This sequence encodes CSAREAGNEKLFF.

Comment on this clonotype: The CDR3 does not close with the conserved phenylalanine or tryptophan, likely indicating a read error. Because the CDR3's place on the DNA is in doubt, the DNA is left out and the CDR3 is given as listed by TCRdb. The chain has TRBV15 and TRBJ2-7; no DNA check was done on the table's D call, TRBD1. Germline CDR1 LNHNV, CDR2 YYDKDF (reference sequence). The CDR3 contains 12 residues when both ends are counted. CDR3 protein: CATSRDRDAANT.

CDR3 in amino acids: CSVEVAGTGSYGYTF. DNA of the CDR3: TGCAGCGTTGAGGTGGCCGGGACAGGGTCCTATGGCTACACCTTC. The chain combines TRBV29-1 with TRBJ1-2; 9 bases match TRBD1. The CDR3 has 15 amino acids. J lost 4 bases, V lost 3 bases, and 9 bases had no gene match. From germline, CDR1 is SQVTM and CDR2 ANQGSEA.

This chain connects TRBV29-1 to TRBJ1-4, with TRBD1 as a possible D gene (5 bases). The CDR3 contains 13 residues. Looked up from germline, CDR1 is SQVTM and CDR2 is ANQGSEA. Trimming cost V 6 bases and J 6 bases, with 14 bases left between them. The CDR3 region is CSVGVSWHEKLFF. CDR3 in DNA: TGCAGCGTGGGGGTTAGCTGGCATGAAAAACTGTTTTTT.

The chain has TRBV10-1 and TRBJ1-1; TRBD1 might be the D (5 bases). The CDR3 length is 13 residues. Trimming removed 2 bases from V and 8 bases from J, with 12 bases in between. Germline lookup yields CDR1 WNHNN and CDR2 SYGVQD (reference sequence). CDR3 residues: CASSEGSRTEAFF. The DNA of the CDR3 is TGCGCCAGCAGTGAGGGATCGAGGACAGAAGCTTTCTTT.

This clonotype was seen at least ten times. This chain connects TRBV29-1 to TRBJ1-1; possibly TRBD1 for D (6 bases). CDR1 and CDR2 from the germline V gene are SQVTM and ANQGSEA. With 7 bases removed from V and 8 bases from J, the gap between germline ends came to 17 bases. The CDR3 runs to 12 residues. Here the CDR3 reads CSARDMGREAFF. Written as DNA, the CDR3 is TGCAGCGCCCGGGACATGGGCCGCGAAGCTTTCTTT.

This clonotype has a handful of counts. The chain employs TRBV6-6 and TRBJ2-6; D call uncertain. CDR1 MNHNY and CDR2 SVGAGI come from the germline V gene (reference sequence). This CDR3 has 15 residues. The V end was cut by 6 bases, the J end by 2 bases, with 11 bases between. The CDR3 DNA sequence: TGTGCCAGCAGCCCTATAGCAACTGGGGCCAACGTCCTGACTTTC. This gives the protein CASSPIATGANVLTF.

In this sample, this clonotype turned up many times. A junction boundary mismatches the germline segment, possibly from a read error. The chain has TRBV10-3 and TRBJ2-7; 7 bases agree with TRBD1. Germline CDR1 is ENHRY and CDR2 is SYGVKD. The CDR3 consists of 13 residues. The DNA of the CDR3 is TGTGCCATCAGTGAGGACCAGAGAGGGGACAGTTGCTTC. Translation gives CAISEDQRGDSCF.

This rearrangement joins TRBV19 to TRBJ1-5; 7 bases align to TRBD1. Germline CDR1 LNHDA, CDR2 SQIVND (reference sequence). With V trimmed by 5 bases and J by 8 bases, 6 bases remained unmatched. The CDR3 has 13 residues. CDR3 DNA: TGTGCCAGTAGTCCGGGACAGTTGGAGCCCCAGCATTTT. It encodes CASSPGQLEPQHF.

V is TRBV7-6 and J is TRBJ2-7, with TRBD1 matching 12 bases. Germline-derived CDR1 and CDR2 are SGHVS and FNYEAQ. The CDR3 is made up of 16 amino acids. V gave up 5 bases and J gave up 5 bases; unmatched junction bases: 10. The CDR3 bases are TGTGCCAGCAGCCCTAATACCGGGACAGGGGGCGACGAGCAGTACTTC. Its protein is CASSPNTGTGGDEQYF. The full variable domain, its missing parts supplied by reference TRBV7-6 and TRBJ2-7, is GAGVSQSPRYKVTKRGQDVALRCDPISGHVSLYWYRQALGQGPEFLTYFNYEAQQDKSGLPNDRFSAERPEGSISTLTIQRTEQRDSAMYRCASSPNTGTGGDEQYFGPGTRLTVT.

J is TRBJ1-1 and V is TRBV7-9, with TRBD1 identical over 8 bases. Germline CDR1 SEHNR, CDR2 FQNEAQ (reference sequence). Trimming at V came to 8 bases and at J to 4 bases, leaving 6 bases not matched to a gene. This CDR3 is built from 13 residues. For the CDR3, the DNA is TGTGCCAGCTCCGACAGGGGCCTCACTGAAGCTTTCTTT. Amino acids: CASSDRGLTEAFF.

Here the CDR3 reads CASSDAPRTGGGSPLHF. The CDR3 bases are TGCGCCAGCAGTGATGCTCCTAGGACAGGAGGGGGTTCACCCCTCCACTTT. The chain uses TRBV10-2 and TRBJ1-6; 7 bases are a match to TRBD1. This CDR3 has 17 residues. The V gene's germline CDR1 is WSHSY and CDR2 SAAADI. With V trimmed by 3 bases and J by 9 bases, 14 bases remained unmatched.